This passage covers 28 T cell receptor beta chains from one sample sequenced in a study of cytomegalovirus exposure and HLA in healthy donors. Researchers ran the PCR with 60 Vbeta and 13 Jbeta primers. Generated by immunoSEQ multiplex PCR, the TCRdb table keeps only in-frame clones and is missing some. This table has 100,000 or so clones, 81% appearing once. The sample taken for sequencing was PBMCs. The receptors shown here come from a human donor in good health.

The gene calls are TRBV29-1 and TRBJ2-7; weak D call: TRBD2 (5 bases). This CDR3 is 13 amino acids long. Germline V CDR1 and CDR2: SQVTM, ANQGSEA. Trimming stripped 5 bases from V and 0 bases from J, with 11 bases between. The CDR3 protein is CSVSLEGSYEQYF. DNA of the CDR3: TGCAGCGTTAGTCTAGAGGGCTCCTACGAGCAGTACTTC.

The sample holds a few counts of this clone. The rearrangement uses TRBV6-1 and TRBJ2-7; 8 bases align to TRBD2. Germline V gene lookup returns CDR1 MNHNS and CDR2 SASEGT. Trimming at V came to 0 bases and at J to 4 bases, leaving 5 bases not matched to a gene. This CDR3 is 15 amino acids long. The CDR3 bases are TGTGCCAGCAGTGAAGCTAGCGGGGCGGCATACGAGCAGTACTTC. It specifies CASSEASGAAYEQYF.

This sequence joins TRBV9 and TRBJ2-5; 15 bases fit TRBD2. This CDR3 spans 17 amino acids. J was trimmed by 2 bases and V by 3 bases; bases with no gene match: 5. Germline V gene sequence: CDR1 SGDLS, CDR2 YYNGEE. Written as DNA, the CDR3 is TGTGCCAGCAGCGAAGGGGGACTAGCGGGAGGACAAGAGACCCAGTACTTC. Encoded protein: CASSEGGLAGGQETQYF.

This clone was picked up one time. V is TRBV5-4 and J is TRBJ2-5; perhaps TRBD2 as D (6 bases). V was shortened by 2 bases and J by 2 bases, with 16 bases between the two germline ends. The CDR3 is 16 residues long. CDR1 and CDR2 (germline): SGHNT, YYREEE (reference sequence). The CDR3 DNA follows: TGTGCCAGCAGCTTACCATTTAGCGGACGTCAAGAGACCCAGTACTTC. Encoded protein: CASSLPFSGRQETQYF.

This chain connects TRBV28 to TRBJ2-3; tentatively, D is TRBD1 (5 bases). Germline V gene data show CDR1 as MDHEN and CDR2 as SYDVKM. The CDR3 is 12 amino acids. V lost 2 bases to trimming and J lost 9 bases, with 9 bases between them. CDR3 coding DNA: TGTGCCAGCAGTTTACAGGGTCGGACGCAGTATTTT. It is translated as CASSLQGRTQYF.

J is TRBJ2-1 and V is TRBV6-1; 8 bases fit TRBD1. The length of the CDR3 is 14 residues. V lost 2 bases, J lost 5 bases, and 2 bases stayed unmatched. CDR1 and CDR2 from the germline V gene are MNHNS and SASEGT. The chain's CDR3 is CASSEQGAHNEQFF. CDR3 coding DNA: TGTGCCAGCAGTGAACAGGGGGCCCACAATGAGCAGTTCTTC.

This clone was detected a few times. The rearrangement uses TRBV5-6 and TRBJ2-2; D is unresolved. V was cut by 0 bases and J by 5 bases, with 5 bases left in between. In germline, CDR1 is SGHDT, CDR2 YYEEEE. This CDR3 comprises 13 residues. CDR3 region: CASSLAGTGELFF. CDR3 nucleotides: TGTGCCAGCAGCTTGGCGGGTACCGGGGAGCTGTTTTTT.

The V call is TRBV5-4, the J call TRBJ2-7, with 8 bases fitting TRBD1. Germline lookup yields CDR1 SGHNT and CDR2 YYREEE (reference sequence). The CDR3 length is 13 residues. V lost 4 bases, J lost 2 bases, and 2 bases stayed unmatched. CDR3 sequence reads: CASSPQGAYEQYF. The CDR3 coding sequence is TGTGCCAGCAGCCCACAGGGGGCCTACGAGCAGTACTTC.

The chain employs TRBV29-1 and TRBJ2-5; D gene ambiguous. The J call may be faulty, since TRBJ2-7 better matches the DNA end. The CDR3 contains 12 residues. Germline values: CDR1 SQVTM, CDR2 ANQGSEA. CDR3 amino acids: CSGWTDSYEQYF. Here the CDR3 DNA reads TGCAGCGGATGGACGGACTCCTACGAGCAGTACTTC.

This clone was picked up a small number of times. V and J are TRBV19 and TRBJ2-5; a weak D match, TRBD2 (5 bases). Deletions cut 2 bases from V and 7 bases from J, with 8 bases between. The CDR3 totals 12 residues. In germline, CDR1 is LNHDA, CDR2 SQIVND (reference sequence). The chain's CDR3 is CASSIPAGTQYF. CDR3 nucleotide sequence: TGTGCCAGTAGTATACCCGCGGGGACCCAGTACTTC.

V is TRBV5-6 and J is TRBJ2-5; 9 nucleotides agree with TRBD2. The CDR3 is made up of 18 amino acids. Trimming took 1 base from V and 1 from J; bases not matched to a gene: 11. Germline V gene sequence: CDR1 SGHDT, CDR2 YYEEEE. This chain's CDR3 is CASSLLLAGRGPQETQYF. CDR3 nucleotide sequence: TGTGCCAGCAGCTTGCTCCTAGCGGGAAGGGGGCCCCAAGAGACCCAGTACTTC.

This clone was counted a single time. CDR3 loop: CASSFRLLAGSTDTQYF. The CDR3 nucleotides are TGTGCCAGCAGTTTCCGACTACTAGCGGGGAGCACAGATACGCAGTATTTT. The V call is TRBV27, the J call TRBJ2-3; 10 bases match TRBD2. Germline CDR1 reads MNHEY; CDR2 reads SMNVEV (reference sequence). CDR3 length: 17 amino acids. With V trimmed by 3 bases and J by 0 bases, 6 bases remained unmatched.

The V and J genes are TRBV6-5 and TRBJ2-7, with a possible D match to TRBD1 (6 bases). V lost 5 bases, J lost 2 bases, and 10 bases lay in between. Germline-derived CDR1 and CDR2 are MNHEY and SVGAGI. The CDR3 is 13 residues long. Here the CDR3 reads CASSPKGAYEQYF. The CDR3 coding sequence is TGTGCCAGCAGTCCTAAGGGGGCCTACGAGCAGTACTTC.

The count of this clone is one. The chain joins TRBV11-2 to TRBJ2-5, with 10 nucleotides matching TRBD2. There are 16 residues in the CDR3. In germline, CDR1 is SGHAT, CDR2 FQNNGV. Unmatched junction bases numbered 11, after V lost 5 bases and J lost 5 bases. The CDR3 is CASSITMGLARETQYF. The CDR3 DNA sequence: TGTGCCAGCAGCATCACGATGGGACTAGCGAGGGAGACCCAGTACTTC. Full variable domain (missing parts from reference TRBV11-2 and TRBJ2-5): EAGVAQSPRYKIIEKRQSVAFWCNPISGHATLYWYQQILGQGPKLLIQFQNNGVVDDSQLPKDRFSAERLKGVDSTLKIQPAKLEDSAVYLCASSITMGLARETQYFGPGTRLLVL.

V gene TRBV11-2 combines with J gene TRBJ2-1, with TRBD1 matching 9 bases. Germline V gene lookup returns CDR1 SGHAT and CDR2 FQNNGV. CDR3 length: 15 residues. With 6 bases clipped from V and 4 bases from J, the junction kept 7 bases outside the gene matches. The CDR3 bases are TGTGCCAGCAGTCGCCGGGACAGGGAATACAATGAGCAGTTCTTC. This codes for CASSRRDREYNEQFF. Using reference TRBV11-2 and TRBJ2-1 for the parts outside the CDR3, the full variable domain is EAGVAQSPRYKIIEKRQSVAFWCNPISGHATLYWYQQILGQGPKLLIQFQNNGVVDDSQLPKDRFSAERLKGVDSTLKIQPAKLEDSAVYLCASSRRDREYNEQFFGPGTRLTVL.

The genes are TRBV28 and TRBJ1-4; the match to TRBD1 covers 7 bases. Trimming removed 6 bases from V and 7 bases from J; junction bases left unmatched: 2. The germline V gene has CDR1 MDHEN and CDR2 SYDVKM. The CDR3 runs 12 residues. In DNA form, the CDR3 reads TGTGCCAGCAGGCAGGGGGGTGAAAAACTGTTTTTT. Translation gives CASRQGGEKLFF.

This chain connects TRBV11-2 to TRBJ2-3; 9 bases match TRBD1. Germline V lookup: CDR1 SGHAT, CDR2 FQNNGV. With 3 bases clipped from V and 2 bases from J, the junction kept 9 bases outside the gene matches. The CDR3 spans 17 residues. The chain's CDR3 is CASSLRGQGSITDTQYF. For the CDR3, the DNA is TGTGCCAGCAGCTTGCGAGGACAGGGGTCAATCACAGATACGCAGTATTTT.

The chain employs TRBV28 and TRBJ1-2; unclear D gene. The CDR3 covers 15 residues. In germline, CDR1 is MDHEN, CDR2 SYDVKM. V was cut by 4 bases and J by 5 bases, with 17 bases left in between. The chain's CDR3 is CASSSQTAGRYGYTF. The CDR3 DNA sequence: TGTGCCAGCAGTTCCCAAACGGCGGGAAGATATGGCTACACCTTC.

The chain uses TRBV18 and TRBJ2-1, with TRBD2 matching 10 bases. The CDR3 is made up of 15 amino acids. V lost 2 bases and J lost 8; bases outside the gene matches: 6. CDR1 is KGHSH and CDR2 is LQKENI in the germline V gene. CDR3 in DNA: TGTGCCAGCTCACCAGCAGTAGCGGGAGGCGATGAGCAGTTCTTC. The encoded protein is CASSPAVAGGDEQFF. The entire variable domain, with the rest obtained from reference TRBV18 and TRBJ2-1, is as follows: NAGVMQNPRHLVRRRGQEARLRCSPMKGHSHVYWYRQLPEEGLKFMVYLQKENIIDESGMPKERFSAEFPKEGPSILRIQQVVRGDSAAYFCASSPAVAGGDEQFFGPGTRLTVL.

The rearrangement uses TRBV9 and TRBJ1-3; a weak D match, TRBD1 (6 bases). Germline V lookup: CDR1 SGDLS, CDR2 YYNGEE. V lost 4 bases and J lost 5, with 16 bases in between. CDR3 length equals 15 residues. CDR3 sequence: CASSNEGVGRNTIYF. The CDR3 coding sequence is TGTGCCAGCAGCAATGAGGGGGTCGGAAGAAACACCATATATTTT.

This rearrangement joins TRBV21-1 to TRBJ2-5; no DNA check was done on the table's D call, TRBD1. TRBV21-1 is a listed pseudogene. The CDR3 has 15 amino acids. The CDR3 spells CASSKRGRGQETQYF. The CDR3 DNA reads TGTGCCAGCAGCAAAAGGGGCAGGGGCCAAGAGACCCAGTACTTC.

The V and J genes are TRBV27 and TRBJ1-2; a possible D gene is TRBD1 (5 bases). The V end lost 4 bases, the J end lost 6 bases, and 9 bases lay between the germline ends. Germline CDR1 MNHEY, CDR2 SMNVEV (reference sequence). The length of the CDR3 is 12 residues. The CDR3 region has the DNA TGTGCCAGCAGTTCACCGGGGGATGGCTACACCTTC. As protein: CASSSPGDGYTF.

This rearrangement joins TRBV7-3 to TRBJ1-2; 8 bases are shared with TRBD1. The CDR3 is 15 amino acids. CDR1 SGHTA and CDR2 FQGTGA come from the germline V gene. V lost 2 bases, J lost 8 bases, and 10 bases stayed unmatched. The CDR3 protein is CASSLHGTGDGGYTF. Here the CDR3 DNA reads TGTGCCAGCAGCTTACACGGGACAGGAGATGGGGGCTACACCTTC.

This sequence joins TRBV30 and TRBJ1-4, with TRBD1 matching over 7 bases. The ends lost 8 bases at V and 7 bases at J; junction bases unmatched: 7. Germline CDR1 and CDR2: GTSNPN and SVGIG (reference sequence). This CDR3 comprises 12 residues. The DNA for the CDR3 is TGTGCCCGGGACAGTAGGGGTGAAAAACTGTTTTTT. It yields the protein CARDSRGEKLFF.

This clone was seen only a few times. Here the CDR3 DNA reads TGTGCCAGCAGCCCTTACGGGGGCAATCAGCCCCAGCATTTT. Residues: CASSPYGGNQPQHF. V gene TRBV7-9 combines with J gene TRBJ1-5, with D unresolved. Trimming removed 5 bases at V and 2 bases at J, with 10 bases between. CDR1 and CDR2 from the germline V gene are SEHNR and FQNEAQ (reference sequence). The CDR3 is 14 residues long.

The chain links TRBV7-3 to TRBJ2-7; 7 positions match TRBD1. The V gene's germline CDR1 is SGHTA and CDR2 FQGTGA. The CDR3 loop spans 15 amino acids. V trimming: 5 bases; J trimming: 5 bases; junction bases outside the gene matches: 12. This CDR3 is CASSPDRAGFDEQYF. The CDR3 region has the DNA TGTGCCAGCAGCCCAGACAGGGCCGGTTTTGACGAGCAGTACTTC.

In its sample, this clone was seen once. The rearrangement joins TRBV7-2 to TRBJ2-7; 7 bases are a match to TRBD2. The V segment lost 1 base and the J segment 6 bases; nucleotides outside the gene matches: 9. This CDR3 is 15 amino acids long. In germline, CDR1 is SGHTA, CDR2 FQGNSA. The CDR3 spells CASSLEGGGGGEQYF. CDR3 in DNA: TGTGCCAGCAGCTTAGAAGGTGGCGGGGGAGGCGAGCAGTACTTC.

This sequence joins TRBV28 and TRBJ2-7; possible D gene TRBD2, 6 bases. V dropped 3 bases and J dropped 3 bases, with 9 bases sitting between them. The germline V gene encodes CDR1 MDHEN and CDR2 SYDVKM. The CDR3 contains 13 residues. Here the CDR3 DNA reads TGTGCCAGCAGTTTTCGGGGGATCTACGAGCAGTACTTC. It yields the protein CASSFRGIYEQYF. Looking up the rest from reference TRBV28 and TRBJ2-7 gives the full variable domain: DVKVTQSSRYLVKRTGEKVFLECVQDMDHENMFWYRQDPGLGLRLIYFSYDVKMKEKGDIPEGYSVSREKKERFSLILESASTNQTSMYLCASSFRGIYEQYFGPGTRLTVT.